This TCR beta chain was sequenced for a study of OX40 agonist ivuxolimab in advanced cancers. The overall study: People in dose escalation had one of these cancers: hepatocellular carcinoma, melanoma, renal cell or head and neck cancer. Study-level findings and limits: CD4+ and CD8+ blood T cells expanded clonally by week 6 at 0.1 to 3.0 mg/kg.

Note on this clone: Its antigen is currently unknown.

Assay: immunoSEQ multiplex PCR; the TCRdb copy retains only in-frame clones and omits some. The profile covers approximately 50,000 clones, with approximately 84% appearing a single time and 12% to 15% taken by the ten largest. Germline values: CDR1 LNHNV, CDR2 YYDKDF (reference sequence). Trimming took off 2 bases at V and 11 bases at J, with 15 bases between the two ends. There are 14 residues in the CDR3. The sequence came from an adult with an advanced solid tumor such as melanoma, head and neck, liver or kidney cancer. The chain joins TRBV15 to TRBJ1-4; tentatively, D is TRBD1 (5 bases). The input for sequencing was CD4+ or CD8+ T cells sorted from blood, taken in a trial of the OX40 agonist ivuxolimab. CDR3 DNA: TGTGCCACCAGCAGAACAGCGGACCGGGGGAAACTGTTTTTT. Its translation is CATSRTADRGKLFF.